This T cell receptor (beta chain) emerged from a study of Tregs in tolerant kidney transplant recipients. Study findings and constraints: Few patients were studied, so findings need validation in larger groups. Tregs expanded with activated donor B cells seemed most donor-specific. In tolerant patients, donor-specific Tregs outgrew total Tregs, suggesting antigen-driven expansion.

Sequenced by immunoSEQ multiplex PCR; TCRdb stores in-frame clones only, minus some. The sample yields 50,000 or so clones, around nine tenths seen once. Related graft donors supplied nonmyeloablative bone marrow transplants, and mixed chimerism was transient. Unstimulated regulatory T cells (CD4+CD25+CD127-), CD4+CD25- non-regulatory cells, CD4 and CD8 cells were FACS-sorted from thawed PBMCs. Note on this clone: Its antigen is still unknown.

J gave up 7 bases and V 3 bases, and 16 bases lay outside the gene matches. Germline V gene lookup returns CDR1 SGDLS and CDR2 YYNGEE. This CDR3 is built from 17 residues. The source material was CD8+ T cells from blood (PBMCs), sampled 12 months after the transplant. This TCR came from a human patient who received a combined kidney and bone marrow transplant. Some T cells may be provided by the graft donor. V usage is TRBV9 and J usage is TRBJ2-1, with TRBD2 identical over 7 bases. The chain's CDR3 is CASSAEPPGGGRNEQFF. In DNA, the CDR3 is TGTGCCAGCAGCGCCGAGCCCCCGGGAGGCGGGCGGAATGAGCAGTTCTTC. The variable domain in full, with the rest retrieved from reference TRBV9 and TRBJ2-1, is DSGVTQTPKHLITATGQRVTLRCSPRSGDLSVYWYQQSLDQGLQFLIQYYNGEERAKGNILERFSAQQFPDLHSELNLSSLELGDSALYFCASSAEPPGGGRNEQFFGPGTRLTVL.